The sequence of this T cell receptor (beta chain) was determined in a study of blood T cell repertoires in COVID-19 (dated by TCRdb to 2020 to 2021). Concerning the study at large: Samples from collaborators originated in the United States, Italy and Spain and spanned both the acute and convalescent phases of COVID-19. The prospective study material was composed of cDNA or gDNA derived from T cells, B-cell-depleted T cells, or PBMCs. The dataset comprised deeply sampled blood TCRbeta repertoires from subjects exposed to, actively infected with, or recovered from COVID-19. The repertoires were released in a freely available public database meant as a resource for research on the immune response to SARS-CoV-2. Samples were obtained from the ongoing ImmuneRACE study (first 160 participants) and from some 1,300 subjects provided by 6 global collaborators. Nearly every sample came with metadata listing a de-identified subject ID, COVID-19 status, age in years and sex. Where available, HLA class I and class II types were taken from metadata supplied by the sample provider and were not determined by assay-based typing.

V loses 1 base of germline sequence and J loses 6 bases, and the interval between the two ends is 18 bases. CDR3 length: 16 amino acids, cysteine to phenylalanine. Just the 48-base CDR3 DNA is kept, in frame starting at base 1. CDR1 SGHTA and CDR2 FQGNSA are derived from the germline V gene. TCRbeta CDR3 regions were amplified from genomic DNA by means of the immunoSEQ Assay, a bias-controlled multiplex PCR. In the original analysis: Within the assay, amplification of reference gene primers was used to estimate how many nucleated cells each sample contained. To quantify the absolute abundance of each unique TCRbeta CDR3 rearrangement, sequence reads were collapsed and filtered. For each sample, productive Simpson clonality was calculated by taking the square root of Simpson's diversity index across productive rearrangements. This immuneACCESS table, as held by TCRdb, lists in-frame sequences with V and J called but not all clones. Of the missing ones, under half trace to an unresolved V gene in checked studies; the others have no known cause. V and J calls and clone size follow that table, whereas D and trimming were derived from the DNA. The sample data list some 150,000 clones, and approximately 80% of these were observed just once. Over 0.5% of the sample rests with the top ten.

This clone was found a few times. Its recognized antigen is unknown. No base-level quality is on record; no much larger clone is a single base apart. What the authors observed across the whole study: The amount of clinical and demographic metadata varied by source and participant and was provided uncurated.

Whole blood was collected in K2EDTA tubes by collaborating institutions according to the institutions' own protocols. For TCRbeta analysis, collaborators shipped samples in one of three forms: frozen whole blood, isolated PBMCs, or DNA extracted from either of those sample types. The chain is made from TRBV7-2 and TRBJ1-1; the D gene assignment is ambiguous. Material for sequencing was peripheral blood. This TCR derives from a man in his 60s with acute or convalescent COVID-19. At the DNA level, the sequence is TGTGCCAGCAGCTTAGGAGACGTCAGGATCTTCTCTGAAGCTTTCTTT. This codes for CASSLGDVRIFSEAFF.